These 19 T cell receptor beta chains share one sample of origin, sequenced in a study of T cell clonality in common variable immunodeficiency. Some clones are missing from TCRdb's copy, which holds only in-frame ones; the method was immunoSEQ multiplex PCR. The sample lists 50,000 to 70,000 clones, none appearing once, the ten largest making up 0.83%. The sequenced material came from peripheral blood mononuclear cells. Receptors were obtained from a person between 18 and 69 years old in good health.

This clone was seen many times. The read comes to an end 3 residues before the CDR3 does, leaving the germline J gene to fill in the end. The chain employs TRBV19 and TRBJ2-1; 7 positions match TRBD2. The V segment lost 1 base and the J segment 9 bases; nucleotides outside the gene matches: 6. The germline V gene has CDR1 LNHDA and CDR2 SQIVND (reference sequence). The CDR3 loop spans 14 amino acids. The CDR3 DNA, read in part, is TGTGCCAGTAGTATAGCGGGGGGATTACGTGAG. This gives the protein CASSIAGGLRE. Given in full, the CDR3 is CASSIAGGLREQFF.

This clone was seen many times. The CDR3 is cut off 3 residues early in the read; its end comes from the germline J gene. This chain links TRBV29-1 with TRBJ2-5, with 7 bases identical to TRBD1. The CDR3 loop spans 14 amino acids. V dropped 4 bases and J dropped 0; count of bases not matched to a gene: 5. Per germline, CDR1 SQVTM and CDR2 ANQGSEA. The CDR3 protein is CSVVRQGNQETQYF. CDR3 DNA, as far as it was read: TGCAGCGTTGTTCGACAGGGCAACCAAGAGACC.

This clone was found many times. The read terminates 3 residues ahead of where the CDR3 ends, so the germline J gene completes it. The chain couples TRBV4-1 to TRBJ1-1; the match to TRBD1 covers 7 bases. The CDR3 has 15 residues. Germline trimming cut 1 base from V and 0 bases from J; bases unmatched to any gene: 2. The germline V gene has CDR1 MGHRA and CDR2 YSYEKL. The part of the CDR3 DNA that was read is TGCGCCAGCAGCCAAGGAGGGACAGTGAACACTGAA. Its translation: CASSQGGTVNTE. The CDR3, in full, reads CASSQGGTVNTEAFF.

There are many counts of this clone. The read ends 3 residues shy of where the CDR3 ends; the end is completed using the germline J gene. V usage is TRBV30 and J usage is TRBJ1-2; D is unclear. The CDR3 has 14 amino acids. V shed 1 base and J shed 3 bases, with 12 bases lying between them. Germline V gene data show CDR1 as GTSNPN and CDR2 as SVGIG (reference sequence). The CDR3 DNA, read in part, is TGTGCCTGGAGTGCAACCCCAGGAGACTATGGC. Protein sequence: CAWSATPGDYG. In full, the CDR3 is CAWSATPGDYGYTF.

Here the CDR3 reads CSAGLAGGPGVGDYTF. The covered CDR3 bases are TGCAGTGCTGGGCTAGCGGGAGGGCCTGGGGTAGGCGAC. V is TRBV20-1 and J is TRBJ1-2; D gene uncertain. The CDR3 end lies 3 residues beyond the end of the read and is filled in from the germline J gene. Germline V gives CDR1 DFQATT, CDR2 SNEGSKA (reference sequence). The CDR3 is made up of 16 amino acids.

This clone has a count of ten or more. The read is 3 residues too short to cover the CDR3 end, so that end is filled in from the germline J gene. The chain uses TRBV5-4 and TRBJ1-3, with 8 bases that match TRBD1. With V trimmed by 1 base and J by 5 bases, 2 bases remained unmatched. Germline-derived CDR1 and CDR2 are SGHNT and YYREEE (reference sequence). The CDR3 sequence is 14 residues long. The CDR3 protein is CASSLTGGRNTIYF. The covered CDR3 bases are TGTGCCAGCAGCTTGACAGGGGGTAGAAACACC.

This clone was observed many times. The sequence runs out 3 residues before the end of the CDR3; the remainder is reconstructed from the germline J gene. The gene calls are TRBV24-1 and TRBJ2-1, with D possibly TRBD2 on 6 matching bases. Germline V gene sequence: CDR1 KGHDR, CDR2 SFDVKD. Trimming removed 3 bases at V and 3 bases at J, with 14 bases between. This CDR3 contains 16 residues. The CDR3 bases that were read are TGTGCCACCAGTGATGTCCGGAGGGGCGGCTACAATGAG. Translation gives CATSDVRRGGYNE. In full, the CDR3 reads CATSDVRRGGYNEQFF.

This clone was counted many times. A read error may produce the germline difference seen at one junction end. The sequence runs out 3 residues before the end of the CDR3; the remainder is reconstructed from the germline J gene. The sample holds other DNA sequences that translate to the same CDR3. This rearrangement joins TRBV10-3 to TRBJ1-3, with a tentative D call TRBD1 (5 bases). Germline CDR1 is ENHRY and CDR2 is SYGVKD. The CDR3 totals 15 residues. CDR3 residues: CAISLRGLSGNTIYF. The covered CDR3 bases are TGTGCCATCAGCCTGAGGGGCCTCTCTGGAAACACG.

This clone has ten or more counts. The read halts 3 residues ahead of the CDR3 end, with the missing end drawn from the germline J gene. The chain has TRBV23-1 and TRBJ2-5; 7 positions match TRBD1. TRBV23-1 is assigned to the ORF class and has an uncertain function. The CDR3 is 18 residues long. With 2 bases clipped from V and 5 bases from J, the junction kept 17 bases outside the gene matches. The DNA read from the CDR3 is TGCGCCAGCAGTCAAAAACCGACCCAGGGGGTAGATATCGAGACC. Its protein product is CASSQKPTQGVDIET. The whole CDR3 region reads CASSQKPTQGVDIETQYF.

This clone showed up just a few times. The CDR3 extends 3 residues past the end of the read, so its final part is completed from the germline J gene. This chain links TRBV18 with TRBJ1-2, with D perhaps TRBD1 (5 bases). The length of the CDR3 is 15 residues. Germline V gene sequence: CDR1 KGHSH, CDR2 LQKENI. CDR3 DNA, as far as it was read: TGTGCCAGCTCACCATCGATGCGGGGGGAGTACGAC. Its protein is CASSPSMRGEYD. The complete CDR3 protein is CASSPSMRGEYDYTF.

In its sample, this clone was seen many times. The read terminates 3 residues ahead of where the CDR3 ends, so the germline J gene completes it. This chain connects TRBV2 to TRBJ2-3, with 8 bases that match TRBD1. V was clipped by 6 bases and J by 3 bases; unmatched bases: 8. The CDR3 consists of 15 residues. Germline-derived CDR1 and CDR2 are SNHLY and FYNNEI. The covered CDR3 bases are TGTGCCAGCAGCCAAGACAGGGGCGGAACAGATACG. This encodes CASSQDRGGTDT. The whole CDR3 sequence reads CASSQDRGGTDTQYF.

This clone occurred many times. From the germline J gene comes the end of the CDR3, since the read stops 3 residues before it. V is TRBV12-3 or TRBV12-4 and J is TRBJ1-5, with 10 nucleotides matching TRBD1. The CDR3 spans 14 residues. J gave up 7 bases and V 6 bases, and 6 bases lay outside the gene matches. CDR3 DNA, as far as it was read: TGTGCCAGCAGGGGACAGGGGAATGACCAGCCC. Its translation is CASRGQGNDQP. The full CDR3 protein reads CASRGQGNDQPQHF.

This clone appeared a few times. Read sequence stops 3 residues before the CDR3 end, and the germline J gene provides the missing end. The rearrangement uses TRBV6-1 and TRBJ1-2; possibly TRBD1 for D (5 bases). This CDR3 is 14 amino acids long. CDR1 and CDR2 from the germline V gene are MNHNS and SASEGT. Trimming removed 4 bases at V and 4 bases at J, with 13 bases between. CDR3 DNA (partial): TGTGCCAGCAGTGGGGGGGGGACGTTCTATGGC. Its translation is CASSGGGTFYG. The entire CDR3 protein reads CASSGGGTFYGYTF.

This clone was seen ten or more times. The junction differs from germline at one of its ends, possibly a read error. The sequence runs out 3 residues before the end of the CDR3; the remainder is reconstructed from the germline J gene. V and J are TRBV4-2 and TRBJ1-2; D remains unclear. Germline V CDR1 and CDR2: LGHNA, YNFKEQ. The length of the CDR3 is 13 residues. CDR3 bases read: TGCGCCAGCAGCCACACATATAACTATGGC. It yields the protein CASSHTYNYG. The whole CDR3 sequence reads CASSHTYNYGYTF.

In this sample, this clone turned up many times. The CDR3 end lies 3 residues beyond the end of the read and is filled in from the germline J gene. The chain has TRBV29-1 and TRBJ1-2; D unclear. V was trimmed by 7 bases and J by 3 bases, leaving 12 bases between them. The CDR3 sequence is 12 residues long. CDR1 SQVTM and CDR2 ANQGSEA come from the germline V gene. CDR3 bases read: TGCAGCGCAGAAGGTCTTGACTATGGC. Amino acid sequence: CSAEGLDYG. In full, the CDR3 is CSAEGLDYGYTF.

This clone was counted at least ten times. The sequenced CDR3 bases are TGTGCCAGTAGTCCGTCCCGGGATACG. It is translated as CASSPSRDT. The whole CDR3 is CASSPSRDTQYF. The rearrangement links TRBV19 to TRBJ2-3, with D unresolved. With the read ending 3 residues before the CDR3 end, the germline J gene is used to fill in that end. Germline V gives CDR1 LNHDA, CDR2 SQIVND (reference sequence). Trimming stripped 5 bases from V and 6 bases from J, with 9 bases between. The CDR3 loop spans 12 amino acids.

This clone appeared many times. Read sequence stops 3 residues before the CDR3 end, and the germline J gene provides the missing end. The V gene is TRBV6-2 or TRBV6-3, the J gene TRBJ1-1, with 7 bases matching TRBD1. Germline V gene data show CDR1 as MNHEY and CDR2 as SVGEGT. The CDR3 has 13 residues. The J segment lost 4 bases and the V segment lost 6 bases, leaving 5 bases of the junction unmatched. CDR3 sequence: CASRDPGGTEAFF. The DNA read from the CDR3 is TGTGCCAGCAGAGACCCAGGGGGCACTGAA.

In its sample, this clone was seen many times. The observed sequence ends 3 residues before the CDR3 terminus, with the missing tail filled in from the germline J gene. The chain recombines TRBV5-1 with TRBJ2-3; D is ambiguous. The CDR3 is made up of 14 amino acids. Trimming removed 2 bases from V and 6 bases from J, with 13 bases in between. The germline V gene encodes CDR1 SGHRS and CDR2 YFSETQ. The part of the CDR3 DNA that was read is TGCGCCAGCAGCTTACGCCAGGAGCTGGATACG. Its translation is CASSLRQELDT. From start to end, the CDR3 is CASSLRQELDTQYF.

This clone has ten or more counts. The read is 3 residues too short to cover the CDR3 end, so that end is filled in from the germline J gene. The chain carries TRBV19 and TRBJ2-1; 8 nucleotides match TRBD1. The CDR3 runs 14 residues. V shed 9 bases, J shed 5 bases, and the junction held 9 bases outside the gene matches. Germline V CDR1 and CDR2: LNHDA, SQIVND (reference sequence). The CDR3 bases that were read are TGTGCCAGCAAAACCGGGACAGGTCACAATGAG. Translation: CASKTGTGHNE. The entire CDR3 protein is CASKTGTGHNEQFF.